The entry below gives a single TCR beta chain sequence along with its context. What it binds is unknown. The sample belongs to a study of cytomegalovirus exposure and HLA in healthy donors. TCRdb keeps only in-frame clones here, not all; method: immunoSEQ multiplex PCR. Of some 150,000 clones listed, roughly 87% are singletons. Whole-study findings and limits: Reported performance of the classifier showed diagnosis of cytomegalovirus status with high specificity and sensitivity. Most TCRs appeared rarely, but some public TCRs recurred in many donors. In vitro, three CMV-associated chains proved specific for CMV antigens.

This CDR3 is built from 12 residues. The ends were cut back, 2 bases at V and 5 bases at J, with 5 bases in the middle. Germline loops: CDR1 SGHRS, CDR2 YFSETQ. This sequence joins TRBV5-1 and TRBJ2-1; unclear D gene. Sequencing input: PBMCs. The sequence derives from a man between 18 and 35 years old in good health and CMV-seropositive. In nucleotides, the CDR3 is TGCGCCAGCAGCTTATCGGACAATGAGCAGTTCTTC. Its protein product is CASSLSDNEQFF.